These 23 T cell receptor beta chains originate from one sample sequenced in a study of T-cell reconstitution after alpha-beta-depleted transplantation in children. Using unique molecular identifiers, the investigators prepared the TCRbeta library. One entry per CDR3 protein results from TCRdb running MiXCR on the PCR reads. The table shows 600,000 to 700,000 distinct CDR3 sequences, with approximately 17% occurring only once. The sequences come from PBMCs from the stem cell graft donor, collected from the stem cell graft. Source of these receptors: a human donor who donated a stem cell graft to a child with acute myeloid leukemia.

The chain uses TRBV12-5 and TRBJ2-1; 9 nucleotides align to TRBD2. The CDR3 spans 15 residues. CDR1 is LGHNT, CDR2 FRNRAP, per germline. The ends lost 5 bases at V and 6 bases at J; junction bases unmatched: 8. This CDR3 is CASGHWTSAVNEQFF. The CDR3 DNA follows: TGTGCTAGTGGTCATTGGACTAGCGCGGTCAATGAGCAGTTCTTC.

This clonotype was observed a few times. The chain joins TRBV15 to TRBJ1-4; D remains ambiguous. The CDR3 runs to 15 residues. Germline lookup yields CDR1 LNHNV and CDR2 YYDKDF (reference sequence). Trimming removed 1 base at V and 7 bases at J, with 13 bases between. CDR3 nucleotide sequence: TGTGCCACCAGCAGAGTCGGGAAACTCTTTGAAAAACTGTTTTTT. It codes for CATSRVGKLFEKLFF.

Here the CDR3 reads CSARALSNQPQHF. The CDR3 DNA reads TGCAGTGCCAGGGCCCTTAGCAATCAGCCCCAGCATTTT. V gene TRBV20-1 combines with J gene TRBJ1-5; TRBD1 is a possible D gene (5 bases). Trimming removed 6 bases at V and 0 bases at J, with 9 bases between. From germline, CDR1 is DFQATT and CDR2 SNEGSKA (reference sequence). The CDR3 totals 13 residues.

The J gene is TRBJ2-3, the V gene TRBV19, with 9 nucleotides matching TRBD2. Germline V CDR1 and CDR2: LNHDA, SQIVND (reference sequence). CDR3 length equals 15 residues. V lost 3 bases and J lost 4; bases outside the gene matches: 5. The CDR3 coding sequence is TGTGCCAGTAGTATCCCCGGGACTAGCCCAGATACGCAGTATTTT. Amino acids: CASSIPGTSPDTQYF.

In this sample, this clonotype turned up many times. This CDR3 reads CSAPGDSTDTQYF. The CDR3 DNA is TGCAGTGCGCCTGGGGATAGCACAGATACGCAGTATTTT. The rearrangement joins TRBV20-1 to TRBJ2-3; D gene uncertain. The CDR3 length is 13 residues. Germline-derived CDR1 and CDR2 are DFQATT and SNEGSKA (reference sequence). Trimming shortened V by 6 bases and J by 0 bases, and 10 bases separated the two germline ends.

Many counts were recorded for this clonotype. V is TRBV12-3 or TRBV12-4 and J is TRBJ2-1, with D possibly TRBD2 on 5 matching bases. Deletions cut 11 bases from V and 5 bases from J, with 13 bases between. The CDR3 is 12 amino acids. The CDR3 sequence: CALGRLNNEQFF. The CDR3 DNA is TGTGCCCTGGGGAGATTAAACAATGAGCAGTTCTTC.

The gene calls are TRBV7-9 and TRBJ2-2; weak D call: TRBD1 (6 bases). Trimming pared 5 bases from V and 4 bases from J, leaving 14 bases between. CDR3 length: 15 amino acids. Germline loops: CDR1 SEHNR, CDR2 FQNEAQ (reference sequence). The CDR3 bases are TGTGCCAGCAGCCAAATCCAGGGGAGCACCGGGGAGCTGTTTTTT. Protein product: CASSQIQGSTGELFF.

The CDR3 loop is CASTREGANHNEQFF. CDR3 DNA sequence: TGTGCCAGCACCCGGGAGGGGGCGAACCACAATGAGCAGTTCTTC. The genes are TRBV7-2 and TRBJ2-1; tentative D call: TRBD2 (8 bases). There are 15 residues in the CDR3. The germline V and J ends were trimmed by 7 bases and 5 bases, with 18 bases remaining between them. Germline V gene lookup returns CDR1 SGHTA and CDR2 FQGNSA.

This clonotype was observed at least ten times. The chain links TRBV20-1 to TRBJ1-1, with unresolved D. The CDR3 consists of 17 residues. Trimming stripped 5 bases from V and 5 bases from J, with 27 bases between. Per the germline V gene, CDR1 is DFQATT and CDR2 is SNEGSKA (reference sequence). CDR3 region: CSAHQPGKDLGWTEAFF. CDR3 nucleotide sequence: TGCAGTGCTCATCAACCCGGGAAGGACTTGGGTTGGACTGAAGCTTTCTTT.

V usage is TRBV7-9 and J usage is TRBJ1-4; no clear D. The length of the CDR3 is 12 residues. Trimming took off 5 bases at V and 8 bases at J, with 9 bases between the two ends. Germline CDR1 SEHNR, CDR2 FQNEAQ (reference sequence). This chain's CDR3 is CASSDYSEKLFF. The DNA of the CDR3 is TGTGCCAGCAGCGACTACAGCGAAAAACTGTTTTTT.

Ten or more counts support this clonotype. The chain is built from TRBV10-3 and TRBJ2-3, with 9 positions matching TRBD2. This CDR3 has 18 residues. The germline CDR1 and CDR2 sequences are ENHRY and SYGVKD. V was clipped by 0 bases and J by 5 bases; unmatched bases: 12. The CDR3 loop is CAISESLLGLAGKDTQYF. The CDR3 DNA is TGTGCCATCAGTGAGTCCCTTCTCGGGCTAGCGGGGAAAGATACGCAGTATTTT.

The V gene is TRBV28, the J gene TRBJ1-4; 10 bases align to TRBD1. The CDR3 extends over 16 amino acids. Germline V gene data show CDR1 as MDHEN and CDR2 as SYDVKM. V was clipped by 5 bases and J by 7 bases; unmatched bases: 10. The CDR3 sequence is CASSRPRTGGSEKLFF. The CDR3 DNA reads TGTGCCAGCAGTCGCCCTCGGACAGGGGGAAGTGAAAAACTGTTTTTT.

This clonotype was counted between two and nine times. The gene calls are TRBV28 and TRBJ1-1; tentatively, D is TRBD1 (6 bases). V lost 1 base and J lost 5, with 11 bases in between. The CDR3 sequence is 14 residues long. Germline loops: CDR1 MDHEN, CDR2 SYDVKM. This chain's CDR3 is CASSLSGGQTEAFF. In DNA form, the CDR3 reads TGTGCCAGCAGTTTATCGGGGGGGCAGACTGAAGCTTTCTTT.

The chain joins TRBV5-6 to TRBJ2-3, with 7 bases lining up with TRBD1. V lost 3 bases to trimming and J lost 2 bases; unmatched junction nucleotides: 9. Germline CDR1 reads SGHDT; CDR2 reads YYEEEE. The CDR3 consists of 16 residues. Here the CDR3 reads CASSSTGTANTDTQYF. In nucleotides, the CDR3 is TGTGCCAGCAGCTCTACCGGGACAGCCAACACAGATACGCAGTATTTT.

The chain has TRBV27 and TRBJ1-1, with 9 bases that match TRBD1. The CDR3 length is 17 residues. CDR1 MNHEY and CDR2 SMNVEV come from the germline V gene (reference sequence). Trimming took 0 bases from V and 4 from J; bases not matched to a gene: 9. Written as DNA, the CDR3 is TGTGCCAGCAGTTTATCGCCCGGGACAGGGTTGCGCACTGAAGCTTTCTTT. It codes for CASSLSPGTGLRTEAFF.

The V call is TRBV5-6, the J call TRBJ2-3; D tentatively fits TRBD1 or TRBD2 (6 bases each). Trimming stripped 1 base from V and 0 bases from J, with 12 bases between. The CDR3 has 16 residues. CDR1 is SGHDT, CDR2 YYEEEE, per germline. CDR3 DNA: TGTGCCAGCAGCTTGTTTCTAGGGGGGAGCACAGATACGCAGTATTTT. Protein: CASSLFLGGSTDTQYF.

This clonotype was counted ten times or more. CDR3 sequence: CASSDSITGVLDEQFF. CDR3 DNA sequence: TGTGCCAGCAGTGACTCGATAACAGGTGTTTTGGATGAGCAGTTCTTC. The chain employs TRBV6-4 and TRBJ2-1; tentatively, D is TRBD1 (5 bases). The V gene lost 0 bases and the J gene lost 8 bases, with 17 bases spanning the gap. The CDR3 is made up of 16 amino acids. Germline CDR1 and CDR2: MRHNA and SNTAGT.

The chain is built from TRBV12-3 or TRBV12-4 and TRBJ2-3; D is undetermined. The CDR3 is made up of 15 amino acids. V lost 5 bases, J lost 1 base, and 13 bases lay in between. The CDR3 DNA follows: TGTGCCAGCAGTGCCGCTGGGTTGGGCACAGATACGCAGTATTTT. It specifies CASSAAGLGTDTQYF.

This clonotype was seen at least ten times. V and J are TRBV5-1 and TRBJ1-6, with TRBD1 matching 8 bases. Unmatched junction bases numbered 4, after V lost 4 bases and J lost 7 bases. Germline-derived CDR1 and CDR2 are SGHRS and YFSETQ. The CDR3 sequence is 14 residues long. CDR3 loop: CASSRGQENSPLHF. In DNA, the CDR3 is TGCGCCAGCAGCCGGGGACAGGAAAATTCACCCCTCCACTTT.

The J gene is TRBJ1-1, the V gene TRBV5-1; a weak D match, TRBD1 (5 bases). The germline V gene has CDR1 SGHRS and CDR2 YFSETQ. Trimming shortened V by 0 bases and J by 9 bases, and 18 bases separated the two germline ends. This CDR3 comprises 15 residues. CDR3 region: CASSLARGVAAQAFF. In DNA form, the CDR3 reads TGCGCCAGCAGCTTGGCCCGAGGGGTTGCGGCACAAGCTTTCTTT.

In its sample, this clonotype was seen many times. The rearrangement joins TRBV20-1 to TRBJ1-1, with D possibly being TRBD1 (6 bases). The CDR3 loop spans 14 amino acids. Trimming removed 0 bases at V and 5 bases at J, with 13 bases between. Per germline, CDR1 DFQATT and CDR2 SNEGSKA (reference sequence). Written as DNA, the CDR3 is TGCAGTGCTAGAGACTCAGGGAGGGGGACTGAAGCTTTCTTT. It translates to CSARDSGRGTEAFF.

This chain uses TRBV20-1 with TRBJ1-1; the D is unclear. The CDR3 totals 11 residues. Germline values: CDR1 DFQATT, CDR2 SNEGSKA (reference sequence). V dropped 4 bases and J dropped 3 bases, with 6 bases sitting between them. As DNA, the CDR3 is TGCAGTGCTAAGGTCCACACTGAAGCTTTCTTT. Encoded protein: CSAKVHTEAFF.

At least ten counts were recorded for this clonotype. The chain combines TRBV15 with TRBJ2-2; 10 bases are a match to TRBD2. The germline V gene has CDR1 LNHNV and CDR2 YYDKDF (reference sequence). The CDR3 is made up of 16 amino acids. J gave up 4 bases and V 6 bases, and 8 bases lay outside the gene matches. CDR3 DNA: TGTGCCACCAGTGTGAGCGGGGGGGCGTTCACCGGGGAGCTGTTTTTT. Its protein is CATSVSGGAFTGELFF. The whole variable domain, remainder taken from reference TRBV15 and TRBJ2-2, is DAMVIQNPRYQVTQFGKPVTLSCSQTLNHNVMYWYQQKSSQAPKLLFHYYDKDFNNEADTPDNFQSRRPNTSFCFLDIRSPGLGDTAMYLCATSVSGGAFTGELFFGEGSRLTVL.